The 22 T cell receptor beta chains in this list originate from one sample, sequenced in a study of blood T cell repertoires in COVID-19. The repertoire was sequenced with immunoSEQ multiplex PCR; TCRdb's copy has only in-frame clones and lacks some. The sample lists tens of thousands of clones; about nine tenths were seen once. The sequenced sample consisted of peripheral blood. Receptors originate from a woman older than 75 with acute or convalescent COVID-19.

The chain carries TRBV18 and TRBJ1-3; possible D gene TRBD1, 6 bases. Trimming stripped 3 bases from V and 2 bases from J, with 14 bases between. This CDR3 is 16 amino acids long. In germline, CDR1 is KGHSH, CDR2 LQKENI. The CDR3 coding sequence is TGTGCCAGCTCACCGGGGGGGGCCCAAGCTGGAAACACCATATATTTT. Its protein product is CASSPGGAQAGNTIYF.

This clone appeared a single time. This sequence joins TRBV13 and TRBJ2-5, with no clear D. Between the trimmed V and J ends, which lost 4 bases and 3 bases, there was a span of 15 bases. Germline V gene lookup returns CDR1 PRHDT and CDR2 FYEKMQ (reference sequence). This CDR3 is 15 amino acids long. The CDR3 nucleotides are TGTGCCAGCAGCTCCCCGAAGCGCGGAGAAGAGACCCAGTACTTC. This sequence encodes CASSSPKRGEETQYF.

The chain links TRBV2 to TRBJ2-2; 7 bases are shared with TRBD1. The V gene end was trimmed by 3 bases and the J gene end by 6 bases; junction bases not matched to a gene: 1. The length of the CDR3 is 13 residues. Germline values: CDR1 SNHLY, CDR2 FYNNEI. For the CDR3, the DNA is TGTGCCAGCAGTGACCAGGGGGCCGGGGAGCTGTTTTTT. Translation gives CASSDQGAGELFF.

The chain links TRBV6-1 to TRBJ1-6, with TRBD1 identical over 7 bases. J gave up 4 bases and V 4 bases, and 10 bases lay outside the gene matches. Per the germline V gene, CDR1 is MNHNS and CDR2 is SASEGT. This CDR3 has 17 amino acids. The CDR3 reads CASSGTQGGRYNSPLHF. For the CDR3, the DNA is TGTGCCAGCAGTGGAACGCAGGGGGGCCGGTATAATTCACCCCTCCACTTT.

This rearrangement joins TRBV19 to TRBJ2-7, with a tentative D call TRBD1 (5 bases). Germline values: CDR1 LNHDA, CDR2 SQIVND (reference sequence). This CDR3 contains 13 residues. V dropped 4 bases and J dropped 0 bases, with 7 bases sitting between them. The CDR3 spells CASSKGRSYEQYF. The CDR3 bases are TGTGCCAGTAGTAAGGGGCGCTCCTACGAGCAGTACTTC.

The CDR3, as DNA: TGTGCCAGCAGCTCTCGGTTCCCGGGTCTAGGTTACAATGAGCAGTTCTTC. Protein sequence: CASSSRFPGLGYNEQFF. The V call is TRBV5-6, the J call TRBJ2-1; D is uncertain. Germline assignment: CDR1 SGHDT and CDR2 YYEEEE. Deletions cut 3 bases from V and 4 bases from J, with 20 bases between. The CDR3 has 17 residues.

The J gene is TRBJ1-1, the V gene TRBV19; 11 bases are a match to TRBD1. Germline CDR1 LNHDA, CDR2 SQIVND (reference sequence). CDR3 length equals 16 residues. V shed 5 bases, J shed 3 bases, and the junction held 8 bases outside the gene matches. The CDR3, as DNA: TGTGCCAGTAGTCCCCGGACAGGGGGCGAGGACACTGAAGCTTTCTTT. This translates into CASSPRTGGEDTEAFF.

The chain uses TRBV5-6 and TRBJ1-2, with TRBD1 identical over 10 bases. V shed 9 bases, J shed 3 bases, and the junction held 8 bases outside the gene matches. Germline assignment: CDR1 SGHDT and CDR2 YYEEEE. The CDR3 runs to 14 residues. The CDR3 reads CATSMTGGDYGYTF. CDR3 in DNA: TGTGCCACTTCAATGACAGGGGGCGACTATGGCTACACCTTC.

The chain uses TRBV24-1 and TRBJ2-3; D might be TRBD2 (6 bases). This CDR3 contains 14 residues. CDR1 is KGHDR, CDR2 SFDVKD, per germline. V was pared by 9 bases and J by 0 bases, with 12 bases between. The CDR3 loop is CATSRSGSTDTQYF. The CDR3 nucleotides read TGTGCCACCTCTAGGAGCGGGAGCACAGATACGCAGTATTTT.

The V call is TRBV5-1, the J call TRBJ1-4; 9 bases are a match to TRBD1. Trimming took 4 bases from V and 5 from J; bases not matched to a gene: 3. Germline CDR1 reads SGHRS; CDR2 reads YFSETQ. The length of the CDR3 is 14 residues. In DNA, the CDR3 is TGCGCCAGCAGCCCGGGGACAGGGAATGAAAAACTGTTTTTT. It encodes CASSPGTGNEKLFF.

The chain carries TRBV6-5 and TRBJ1-5; D uncertain. Germline values: CDR1 MNHEY, CDR2 SVGAGI. V shed 5 bases and J shed 1 base, with 6 bases lying between them. This CDR3 has 13 amino acids. The CDR3 region is CASSPQSNQPQHF. Written as DNA, the CDR3 is TGTGCCAGCAGTCCCCAGAGCAATCAGCCCCAGCATTTT.

This rearrangement joins TRBV27 to TRBJ2-1; the match to TRBD2 covers 12 bases. CDR1 and CDR2 from the germline V gene are MNHEY and SMNVEV (reference sequence). V lost 5 bases, J lost 7 bases, and 6 bases stayed unmatched. The CDR3 is made up of 15 amino acids. Here the CDR3 DNA reads TGTGCCAGCAGTAAGCTAGCGGGGGGGTTTAATGAGCAGTTCTTC. It codes for CASSKLAGGFNEQFF.

This chain joins TRBV30 and TRBJ1-6; D unclear. Germline loops: CDR1 GTSNPN, CDR2 SVGIG (reference sequence). This CDR3 is 13 amino acids long. Trimming pared 1 base from V and 6 bases from J, leaving 7 bases between. CDR3: CAWSGGVNSPLHF. The CDR3 nucleotides are TGTGCCTGGAGTGGAGGAGTTAATTCACCCCTCCACTTT.

A few counts support this clone. This chain connects TRBV5-6 to TRBJ1-2; D is perhaps TRBD1 (5 bases). The CDR3 sequence is 15 residues long. Germline CDR1 is SGHDT and CDR2 is YYEEEE. Trimming removed 4 bases at V and 1 base at J, with 14 bases between. The CDR3 region is CASSGDSGSNYGYTF. DNA for the CDR3: TGTGCCAGCAGCGGGGACTCCGGTAGTAACTATGGCTACACCTTC.

The chain recombines TRBV28 with TRBJ1-2, with TRBD1 matching over 7 bases. This CDR3 is 14 amino acids long. Germline loops: CDR1 MDHEN, CDR2 SYDVKM. J lost 8 bases, V lost 6 bases, and 12 bases had no gene match. CDR3 in DNA: TGTGCCAGCAGCTCTACAACAGGGGTTTCGGGCTACACCTTC. Its protein product is CASSSTTGVSGYTF.

The chain joins TRBV7-8 to TRBJ1-2; TRBD1 matches at 11 bases. CDR1 SGHVS and CDR2 FQNEAQ come from the germline V gene. V gave up 11 bases and J gave up 6 bases; unmatched junction bases: 14. The CDR3 runs 15 residues. CDR3 DNA: TGTGCCGGCATACAATGGACAGGGGGCGCCGATGGCTACACCTTC. This translates into CAGIQWTGGADGYTF.

This clone came up a few times. This sequence joins TRBV3-1 (or the pseudogene TRBV3-2) and TRBJ1-6, with D hard to call. This CDR3 is 15 amino acids long. Per the germline V gene, CDR1 is LGHDT and CDR2 is YNNKEL (reference sequence). Trimming shortened V by 0 bases and J by 8 bases, and 11 bases separated the two germline ends. CDR3 residues: CASSQDGDGYSPLHF. CDR3 sequence (DNA): TGTGCCAGCAGCCAAGACGGGGATGGGTATTCACCCCTCCACTTT.

V is TRBV5-1 and J is TRBJ2-2; 7 positions match TRBD1. Germline CDR1 reads SGHRS; CDR2 reads YFSETQ. The CDR3 is 16 residues long. V gave up 4 bases and J gave up 4 bases; unmatched junction bases: 10. The CDR3 coding sequence is TGCGCCAGCAGCCCTAACCGGGACAGACCCACCGGGGAGCTGTTTTTT. This sequence encodes CASSPNRDRPTGELFF. Full variable domain (missing parts from reference TRBV5-1 and TRBJ2-2): KAGVTQTPRYLIKTRGQQVTLSCSPISGHRSVSWYQQTPGQGLQFLFEYFSETQRNKGNFPGRFSGRQFSNSRSEMNVSTLELGDSALYLCASSPNRDRPTGELFFGEGSRLTVL.

The chain couples TRBV5-1 to TRBJ2-7; TRBD1 might be the D (6 bases). CDR3 length: 15 residues. Looked up from germline, CDR1 is SGHRS and CDR2 is YFSETQ. With 4 bases removed from V and 0 bases from J, the gap between germline ends came to 14 bases. The CDR3 DNA reads TGCGCCAGCAGCACGACAGGTTACTTCTCCTACGAGCAGTACTTC. Translating gives CASSTTGYFSYEQYF.

The CDR3 spells CASSRQSGSIYEQYF. The CDR3 DNA reads TGTGCCAGCAGTCGACAAAGCGGGAGTATCTACGAGCAGTACTTC. The chain employs TRBV7-9 and TRBJ2-7; TRBD2 matches 8 bases. Germline CDR1 reads SEHNR; CDR2 reads FQNEAQ (reference sequence). V lost 6 bases, J lost 3 bases, and 10 bases stayed unmatched. There are 15 residues in the CDR3.

The V and J genes are TRBV7-3 and TRBJ2-7, with 10 bases that match TRBD1. The germline V gene has CDR1 SGHTA and CDR2 FQGTGA. CDR3 size: 15 residues. V gave up 5 bases and J gave up 3 bases; unmatched junction bases: 7. The CDR3 DNA reads TGTGCCAGCAGCCGGACTGGGACAGGGGACTACGAGCAGTACTTC. Protein: CASSRTGTGDYEQYF.

This rearrangement joins TRBV29-1 to TRBJ1-2; D call uncertain. Germline V CDR1 and CDR2: SQVTM, ANQGSEA. V shed 6 bases and J shed 0 bases, with 8 bases lying between them. The CDR3 consists of 12 residues. In nucleotides, the CDR3 is TGCAGCGTGGCGGCAGCTAACTATGGCTACACCTTC. It codes for CSVAAANYGYTF.